These 24 T cell receptor beta chains were all obtained from the same sample, sequenced in a study of T cells in localized non-small cell lung cancer. Assay: immunoSEQ multiplex PCR; the TCRdb copy retains only in-frame clones and omits some. The sample has approximately 28,000 clones, about 80% seen once; the top ten hold roughly 5.7%. The specimen comprised peripheral blood mononuclear cells, sampled before any cancer treatment. The receptors shown here come from a man aged 40 to 70 with stage III lung adenocarcinoma.

The chain combines TRBV19 with TRBJ2-1; D may be TRBD1 (6 bases). CDR3 length: 16 residues. CDR1 is LNHDA, CDR2 SQIVND, per germline (reference sequence). The germline V and J ends were trimmed by 1 base and 4 bases, with 14 bases remaining between them. Here the CDR3 reads CASSIGPGTSYNEQFF. The CDR3 region has the DNA TGTGCCAGTAGTATAGGCCCCGGGACATCGTACAATGAGCAGTTCTTC.

The gene calls are TRBV28 and TRBJ1-1, with D unclear. V was pared by 5 bases and J by 4 bases, with 8 bases between. The CDR3 is 12 amino acids. Germline loops: CDR1 MDHEN, CDR2 SYDVKM. The CDR3 DNA sequence: TGTGCCAGCAGTCCAATCACCACTGAAGCTTTCTTT. This sequence encodes CASSPITTEAFF.

The rearrangement uses TRBV29-1 and TRBJ1-1; D ambiguous. The V end lost 8 bases, the J end lost 8 bases, and 15 bases lay between the germline ends. The germline CDR1 and CDR2 sequences are SQVTM and ANQGSEA. The CDR3 is made up of 11 amino acids. The CDR3 DNA reads as TGCAGCTTAAAGGAGGGCAGGGAAGCTTTCTTT. Translation: CSLKEGREAFF.

V is TRBV5-1 and J is TRBJ2-3, with 8 bases lining up with TRBD1. V dropped 3 bases and J dropped 0; count of bases not matched to a gene: 9. Germline CDR1 SGHRS, CDR2 YFSETQ. The CDR3 covers 17 residues. DNA for the CDR3: TGCGCCAGCAGCTACAAGACAGGGGCGGGGAGCACAGATACGCAGTATTTT. Translating it yields CASSYKTGAGSTDTQYF.

V is TRBV5-6 and J is TRBJ2-2; no clear D. The CDR3 covers 13 residues. The germline V and J ends were trimmed by 3 bases and 6 bases, with 9 bases remaining between them. In germline, CDR1 is SGHDT, CDR2 YYEEEE. CDR3 in amino acids: CASSWGFSGELFF. The CDR3 DNA reads as TGTGCCAGCAGCTGGGGATTCTCCGGGGAGCTGTTTTTT.

The V gene is TRBV5-1, the J gene TRBJ1-1; 9 bases map to TRBD1. This CDR3 spans 13 amino acids. V lost 2 bases to trimming and J lost 5 bases; unmatched junction nucleotides: 1. CDR1 and CDR2 (germline): SGHRS, YFSETQ. CDR3 in DNA: TGCGCCAGCAGCTTTGACAGGGGGACTGAAGCTTTCTTT. Encoded protein: CASSFDRGTEAFF.

This chain links TRBV5-4 with TRBJ2-1; no definite D call. V was trimmed by 2 bases and J by 9 bases, leaving 12 bases between them. This CDR3 has 13 residues. Germline CDR1 SGHNT, CDR2 YYREEE (reference sequence). Here the CDR3 DNA reads TGTGCCAGCAGCTTAGAGCCGATGAGTGAGCAGTTCTTC. Translation: CASSLEPMSEQFF.

This clone turned up a few times. The chain has TRBV18 and TRBJ1-1, with D possibly TRBD1 on 5 matching bases. CDR3 length: 14 residues. CDR1 and CDR2 from the germline V gene are KGHSH and LQKENI. Trimming pared 0 bases from V and 4 bases from J, leaving 9 bases between. CDR3 residues: CASSPPAGSTEAFF. The DNA for the CDR3 is TGTGCCAGCTCACCACCGGCAGGGAGCACTGAAGCTTTCTTT.

The chain joins TRBV6-6 to TRBJ1-1; the D is unclear. CDR1 is MNHNY, CDR2 SVGAGI, per germline (reference sequence). V shed 6 bases and J shed 2 bases, with 10 bases lying between them. This CDR3 is 13 amino acids long. The DNA for the CDR3 is TGTGCCAGCAGGCCCGACATAAACACTGAAGCTTTCTTT. This encodes CASRPDINTEAFF.

The rearrangement links TRBV29-1 to TRBJ2-5, with D possibly called TRBD1 or TRBD2 (6 bases each). V was pared by 8 bases and J by 5 bases, with 18 bases between. The CDR3 has 13 residues. Germline CDR1 is SQVTM and CDR2 is ANQGSEA. CDR3 sequence reads: CSSGWGAIETQYF. The CDR3 DNA is TGCAGCTCCGGTTGGGGGGCGATCGAGACCCAGTACTTC. Full variable domain (rest looked up from reference TRBV29-1 and TRBJ2-5): SAVISQKPSRDICQRGTSLTIQCQVDSQVTMMFWYRQQPGQSLTLIATANQGSEATYESGFVIDKFPISRPNLTFSTLTVSNMSPEDSSIYLCSSGWGAIETQYFGPGTRLLVL.

The chain has TRBV6-6 and TRBJ1-5; TRBD1 might be the D (6 bases). Deletions cut 6 bases from V and 0 bases from J, with 6 bases between. Germline V lookup: CDR1 MNHNY, CDR2 SVGAGI (reference sequence). CDR3 length equals 13 residues. In DNA, the CDR3 is TGTGCCAGCAGCAGGGGTAGCAATCAGCCCCAGCATTTT. Translated: CASSRGSNQPQHF.

This chain uses TRBV27 with TRBJ1-2, with D maybe TRBD1 (6 bases). The CDR3 spans 14 residues. The V gene lost 6 bases and the J gene lost 10 bases, with 21 bases spanning the gap. The V gene's germline CDR1 is MNHEY and CDR2 SMNVEV (reference sequence). CDR3 DNA sequence: TGTGCCAGCAGCTCCACAGGGATTCTCCCTCTCTACACCTTC. Residues: CASSSTGILPLYTF.

The chain is built from TRBV5-1 and TRBJ2-2; a possible D gene is TRBD2 (6 bases). Germline lookup yields CDR1 SGHRS and CDR2 YFSETQ. V lost 3 bases, J lost 3 bases, and 15 bases lay in between. The CDR3 spans 16 residues. The CDR3 sequence: CASSSEDGGYTGELFF. CDR3 DNA: TGCGCCAGCAGCTCAGAGGACGGGGGTTACACCGGGGAGCTGTTTTTT.

The rearrangement joins TRBV5-8 to TRBJ2-3, with 14 bases aligning to TRBD2. The CDR3 extends over 18 amino acids. Per the germline V gene, CDR1 is SGHTS and CDR2 is YDEGEE. With 3 bases clipped from V and 5 bases from J, the junction kept 11 bases outside the gene matches. The CDR3 nucleotides are TGTGCCAGCAGCTCACAATTGACTAGCGGGGGGGCCAGAGATACGCAGTATTTT. Its translation: CASSSQLTSGGARDTQYF.

This clone occurred once. The rearrangement links TRBV6-4 to TRBJ1-1; 8 nucleotides match TRBD1. V was pared by 3 bases and J by 0 bases, with 6 bases of the junction left unmatched. The CDR3 runs 16 residues. Germline CDR1 reads MRHNA; CDR2 reads SNTAGT. As DNA, the CDR3 is TGTGCCAGCAGTGAAACCCCAGGGGGCCTGAACACTGAAGCTTTCTTT. Its translation: CASSETPGGLNTEAFF.

The chain carries TRBV5-4 and TRBJ2-3; 14 bases map to TRBD2. Germline V gene sequence: CDR1 SGHNT, CDR2 YYREEE (reference sequence). CDR3 length equals 15 residues. Unmatched junction bases numbered 2, after V lost 2 bases and J lost 6 bases. CDR3 DNA: TGTGCCAGCAGCTTAAGACTAGCGGGAGGGGATACGCAGTATTTT. Protein: CASSLRLAGGDTQYF.

The V call is TRBV28, the J call TRBJ1-2; tentative D call: TRBD1 (5 bases). Germline CDR1 is MDHEN and CDR2 is SYDVKM. V was trimmed by 3 bases and J by 6 bases, leaving 11 bases between them. This CDR3 has 13 amino acids. DNA of the CDR3: TGTGCCAGCAGTTTTTGGGGGACGGATGGCTACACCTTC. This gives the protein CASSFWGTDGYTF.

A single count supports this clone. The chain uses TRBV5-1 and TRBJ1-1; possible D gene TRBD1, 5 bases. Germline CDR1 reads SGHRS; CDR2 reads YFSETQ. This CDR3 region has 15 residues. V was trimmed by 4 bases and J by 1 base, leaving 14 bases between them. The CDR3, as DNA: TGCGCCAGCAGCCCCTGGGAGGGACGGAACACTGAAGCTTTCTTT. It specifies CASSPWEGRNTEAFF.

This clone was seen a single time. The chain recombines TRBV18 with TRBJ2-7; tentatively, D is TRBD2 (6 bases). The CDR3 has 15 residues. The V end lost 3 bases, the J end lost 5 bases, and 17 bases lay between the germline ends. Germline V gene lookup returns CDR1 KGHSH and CDR2 LQKENI. CDR3 sequence (DNA): TGTGCCAGCTCACCTCTTAGCGGAGAGCCCAACGAGCAGTACTTC. Protein product: CASSPLSGEPNEQYF. Full variable domain (rest looked up from reference TRBV18 and TRBJ2-7): NAGVMQNPRHLVRRRGQEARLRCSPMKGHSHVYWYRQLPEEGLKFMVYLQKENIIDESGMPKERFSAEFPKEGPSILRIQQVVRGDSAAYFCASSPLSGEPNEQYFGPGTRLTVT.

The chain uses TRBV5-4 and TRBJ2-1, with a tentative D call TRBD2 (7 bases). The CDR3 has 15 amino acids. Germline V gene sequence: CDR1 SGHNT, CDR2 YYREEE (reference sequence). Trimming stripped 4 bases from V and 1 base from J, with 12 bases between. CDR3 nucleotide sequence: TGTGCCAGCAGCCTGAGGGGGGGGTCCTACAATGAGCAGTTCTTC. Translated: CASSLRGGSYNEQFF.

V and J are TRBV11-2 and TRBJ1-1; the D is unclear. V was trimmed by 4 bases and J by 1 base, leaving 7 bases between them. CDR3 length equals 13 residues. Germline CDR1 and CDR2: SGHAT and FQNNGV. This chain's CDR3 is CASSSRWNTEAFF. In DNA form, the CDR3 reads TGTGCCAGCAGCTCAAGATGGAACACTGAAGCTTTCTTT.

The genes are TRBV6-1 and TRBJ2-6; no clear D. The CDR3 runs to 15 residues. The germline CDR1 and CDR2 sequences are MNHNS and SASEGT. Trimming took off 6 bases at V and 0 bases at J, with 9 bases between the two ends. Here the CDR3 DNA reads TGTGCCAGCAGCTTTAGAAGCTCTGGGGCCAACGTCCTGACTTTC. It specifies CASSFRSSGANVLTF.

The chain carries TRBV10-3 and TRBJ1-2, with D possibly TRBD1 on 6 matching bases. V was clipped by 6 bases and J by 5 bases, with 19 bases between them. The CDR3 contains 15 residues. Germline lookup yields CDR1 ENHRY and CDR2 SYGVKD. The CDR3 DNA reads TGTGCCATCAGGGTGGGGGCCGGACAGTCGTATGGCTACACCTTC. This gives the protein CAIRVGAGQSYGYTF.

The chain employs TRBV5-8 and TRBJ2-3, with D unclear. V lost 4 bases, J lost 6 bases, and 9 bases lay in between. Germline V gene lookup returns CDR1 SGHTS and CDR2 YDEGEE. The CDR3 spans 12 residues. The CDR3 spells CASSTDSDTQYF. The CDR3 DNA reads as TGTGCCAGCAGCACCGACTCTGATACGCAGTATTTT.